The present T cell receptor beta chain was sequenced within a study of CD8 T cells in Susac syndrome. When the RNA was reverse transcribed, random hexamers were used with an input of roughly 0.45 to 1 ug. A single record per CDR3 protein comes from TCRdb applying MiXCR to the immunoSEQ multiplex PCR reads. Of around 140,000 distinct CDR3 sequences in the sample, about 95% were seen once. The CDR3 runs 14 residues. Germline CDR1 and CDR2: SGHRS and YFSETQ. With 1 base removed from V and 5 bases from J, the gap between germline ends came to 10 bases. The TCR sequence derives from a human donor with multiple sclerosis. V and J are TRBV5-1 and TRBJ2-1; D unclear. The sample was CD4+ T cells from PBMCs. The DNA of the CDR3 is TGCGCCAGCAGCTTGAATTCACCAAACAATGAGCAGTTCTTC. Translation gives CASSLNSPNNEQFF.